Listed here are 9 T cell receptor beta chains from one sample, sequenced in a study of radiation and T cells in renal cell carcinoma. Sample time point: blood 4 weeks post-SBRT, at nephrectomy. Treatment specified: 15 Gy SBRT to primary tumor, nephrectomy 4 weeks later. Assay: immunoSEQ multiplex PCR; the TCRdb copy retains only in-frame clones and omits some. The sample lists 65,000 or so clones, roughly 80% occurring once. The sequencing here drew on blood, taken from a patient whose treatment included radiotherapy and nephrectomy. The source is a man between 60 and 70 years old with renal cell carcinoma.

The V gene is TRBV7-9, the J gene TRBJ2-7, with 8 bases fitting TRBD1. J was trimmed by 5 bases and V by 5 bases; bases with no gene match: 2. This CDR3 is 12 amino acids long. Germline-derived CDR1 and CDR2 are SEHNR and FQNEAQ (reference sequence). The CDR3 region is CASSQTGDEQYV. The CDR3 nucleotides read TGTGCCAGCAGCCAGACAGGGGACGAGCAGTACGTC.

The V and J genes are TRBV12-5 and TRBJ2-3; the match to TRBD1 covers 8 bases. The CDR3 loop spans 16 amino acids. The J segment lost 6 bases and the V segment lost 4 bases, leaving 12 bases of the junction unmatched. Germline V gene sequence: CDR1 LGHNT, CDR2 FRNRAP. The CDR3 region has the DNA TGTGCTAGTGGTTCGGGGGAGGCAGGGGGCTCGGATACGCAGTATTTT. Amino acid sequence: CASGSGEAGGSDTQYF.

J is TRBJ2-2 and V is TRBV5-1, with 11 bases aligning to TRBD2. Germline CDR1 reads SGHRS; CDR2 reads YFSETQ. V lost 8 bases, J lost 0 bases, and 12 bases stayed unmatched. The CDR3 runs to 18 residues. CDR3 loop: CASSTTSGRGANTGELFF. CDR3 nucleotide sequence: TGCGCCAGTTCCACAACTAGCGGGAGAGGGGCGAACACCGGGGAGCTGTTTTTT. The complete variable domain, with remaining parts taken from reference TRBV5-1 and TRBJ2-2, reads KAGVTQTPRYLIKTRGQQVTLSCSPISGHRSVSWYQQTPGQGLQFLFEYFSETQRNKGNFPGRFSGRQFSNSRSEMNVSTLELGDSALYLCASSTTSGRGANTGELFFGEGSRLTVL.

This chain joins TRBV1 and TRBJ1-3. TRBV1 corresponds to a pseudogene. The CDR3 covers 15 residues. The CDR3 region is CTSSQDRGAGNTIYF. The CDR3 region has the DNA TGCACCAGCAGCCAAGATCGGGGTGCCGGAAACACCATATATTTT.

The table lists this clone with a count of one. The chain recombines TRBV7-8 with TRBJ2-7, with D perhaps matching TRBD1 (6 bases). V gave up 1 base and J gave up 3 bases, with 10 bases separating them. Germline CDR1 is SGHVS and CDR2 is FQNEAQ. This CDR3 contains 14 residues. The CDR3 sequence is CASSLDRDIYEQYF. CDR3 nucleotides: TGTGCCAGCAGCTTAGACAGGGACATCTACGAGCAGTACTTC.

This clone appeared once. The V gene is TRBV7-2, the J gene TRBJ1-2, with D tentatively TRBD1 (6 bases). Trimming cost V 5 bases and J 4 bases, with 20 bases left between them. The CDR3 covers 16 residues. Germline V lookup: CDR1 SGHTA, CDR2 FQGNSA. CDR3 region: CASSPDLRDTPYGYTF. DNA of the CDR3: TGTGCCAGCAGCCCAGACCTGAGGGACACTCCCTATGGCTACACCTTC. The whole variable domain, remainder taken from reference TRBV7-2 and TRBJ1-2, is GAGVSQSPSNKVTEKGKDVELRCDPISGHTALYWYRQSLGQGLEFLIYFQGNSAPDKSGLPSDRFSAERTGGSVSTLTIQRTQQEDSAVYLCASSPDLRDTPYGYTFGSGTRLTVV.

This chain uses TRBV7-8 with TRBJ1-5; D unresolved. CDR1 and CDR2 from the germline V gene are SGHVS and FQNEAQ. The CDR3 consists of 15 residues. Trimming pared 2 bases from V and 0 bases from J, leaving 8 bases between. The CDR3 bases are TGTGCCAGCAGCTTATTTGGTTATAGCAATCAGCCCCAGCATTTT. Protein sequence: CASSLFGYSNQPQHF.

For the CDR3, the DNA is TGTGCCATAGGACAGGGTTTAGGCAATCAGCCCCAGCATTTT. Translating it yields CAIGQGLGNQPQHF. This chain joins TRBV19 and TRBJ1-5, with TRBD1 identical over 8 bases. The germline gives CDR1 LNHDA, CDR2 SQIVND (reference sequence). V lost 10 bases, J lost 2 bases, and 7 bases stayed unmatched. CDR3 length equals 14 residues.

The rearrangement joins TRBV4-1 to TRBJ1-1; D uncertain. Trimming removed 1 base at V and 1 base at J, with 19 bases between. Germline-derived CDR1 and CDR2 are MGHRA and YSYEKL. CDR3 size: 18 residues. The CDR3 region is CASSQGPLQKSKNTEAFF. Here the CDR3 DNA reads TGCGCCAGCAGCCAAGGGCCCCTACAAAAATCGAAGAACACTGAAGCTTTCTTT.